Included here is one TCR beta chain sequence, with context. The specificity of this receptor is unknown. Base qualities are not provided; no much larger clone lies one nucleotide away. This record belongs to a study of radiation and T cells in renal cell carcinoma (dated by TCRdb to 2018 to 2020). Regarding the research as a whole: A total of around 50 samples underwent TCR beta sequencing, made up of some 26 tumors and some 27 peripheral blood samples. The last blood draw occurred 4 weeks after radiation, at the same time as nephrectomy. In the 40 to 60 samples combined, 4,016,671 unique CDR3 nucleotide sequences were found, encoding about 2,700,000 unique CDR3 amino acid sequences. Overall results and qualifications from the work: Because pretreatment tumor biopsies were not available, the baseline intratumoral presence of clonotypes could not be determined. Dynamics of the blood repertoire were not tracked past 4 weeks after treatment. In blood, the top tumor clonotypes increased between baseline and 2 weeks post-radiation and then shrank by 4 weeks, which suggests that tumor-resident clones expanded only transiently. With a single-armed trial design, the study had no way to address how radiation dose or scheduling affects the TCR repertoire.

Reading from cysteine to phenylalanine, the CDR3 counts 16 amino acids. Solely the CDR3 DNA is kept, with 48 bases framed from the first base. Compared with germline, V lacks 1 base and J lacks 3 bases; bases without a gene match: 6. CDR1 and CDR2 are drawn from the germline V gene: SGHTA, FQGNSA. Sample time point, as interpreted from the label and publication: blood 4 weeks post-SBRT, at nephrectomy. This specimen's treatment or condition label, per the study, means: 15 Gy SBRT to primary tumor, nephrectomy 4 weeks later. Samples were obtained from a clinical trial, in which 15 Gy stereotactic body radiation therapy was delivered to primary renal cell carcinomas and nephrectomy was performed 4 weeks later. To track tumor-enriched clonotypes, serial peripheral blood was sampled from radiation-treated patients at baseline and at 2 weeks and 4 weeks after SBRT. Every patient had renal cell carcinoma of clear cell pathology. The QIAamp DNA Blood Mini Kit (Qiagen) was used to prepare genomic DNA for TCR sequencing. The analyses included only samples that passed all quality control checks.

TCR beta libraries were generated from genomic DNA with the immunoSEQ kit, following the manufacturer's recommendations. To prepare libraries, a first multiplex PCR with proprietary primers was run, followed by a second PCR that added unique barcodes, and a bead cleanup was done after each round. Each sample batch included a kit-provided positive control reaction and a negative control reaction. The final libraries underwent checking on an Agilent 4200 TapeStation D1000 ScreenTape, volumetric pooling, and quantification by qPCR. Sequencing was performed on an Illumina NextSeq500 with a MidOutput 150-cycle cartridge, and 156 Read1 and 15 Index1 cycles were run with kit custom primers. The pooled library was loaded at approximately 1 pM, with a roughly 18% PhiX control spiked in. In the paper's pipeline: The vendor-processed data were analyzed in R, and a clonotype was defined as all T cells that share the same CDR3 nucleotide sequence. For clone abundance analyses, frequencies were normalized to the 10,000 most abundant clones per sample. Before analysis, public T cell clones were removed, and these numbered fewer than five per sample on average. Tumor-enriched clonotypes and baseline blood-enriched clonotypes were defined as those with an abundance difference of at least 32-fold between compartments. A beta-binomial differential abundance model was applied to find clonotypes that expanded or contracted between blood time points. Tumor-blood repertoire similarity was measured with the Baroni-Urbani and Buser coefficient, and group comparisons used two-tailed Wilcoxon tests in R. TCRdb holds this immuneACCESS table with in-frame rearrangements only. Some clones are missing; in checked studies, unresolved V genes explain under half, and the rest has no known cause. V, J and clone size are taken as reported in that table, and D and trimming were inferred from the DNA itself. The sample table lists about 170,000 clones, roughly 90% of them with a count of one. The biggest ten clones account for 11% of the sample.

This clonotype originated in a woman between 50 and 59 years old with renal cell carcinoma. Sequenced material: blood, taken from a patient whose treatment included radiotherapy and nephrectomy. The chain uses TRBV7-2 and TRBJ2-3; TRBD2 fits 8 bases in the junction. The CDR3 amino acid sequence is: CASSLVVLAGTDTQYF. The nucleotide sequence reads TGTGCCAGCAGCTTAGTGGTGCTAGCGGGTACAGATACGCAGTATTTT. The full variable domain, with segments outside the CDR3 supplied by the reference TRBV7-2 and TRBJ2-3 proteins, appears as GAGVSQSPSNKVTEKGKDVELRCDPISGHTALYWYRQSLGQGLEFLIYFQGNSAPDKSGLPSDRFSAERTGGSVSTLTIQRTQQEDSAVYLCASSLVVLAGTDTQYFGPGTRLTVL.